The T cell receptor (beta chain) described here comes from a study of graft-versus-host responses after intestinal transplantation. In the study overall: Multivisceral, liver-intestinal, or isolated intestinal transplants were given to recipients. Every transplant recipient was induced with anti-thymocyte globulin, then maintained on tacrolimus and steroids for 2 to 4 years. General study points: GvH clones surfaced in recipient marrow, some emerging earlier in ileum or blood. The presence of high graft-versus-host to host-versus-graft clonal ratios in allografts characterized patients with graft-donor T cell macrochimerism.

Concerning this clone: Antigen specificity is unknown.

Germline CDR1 is SEHNR and CDR2 is FQNEAQ (reference sequence). This CDR3 has 12 amino acids. V lost 2 bases, J lost 4 bases, and 6 bases lay in between. Generated by immunoSEQ multiplex PCR, the TCRdb table keeps only in-frame clones and is missing some. Of roughly 25,000 clones in the sample, around 82% were seen once. This sequence originates from a human donor who was the organ donor for an intestinal transplant. The chain links TRBV7-9 to TRBJ2-7; D unresolved. Source: unstimulated CD8+ T cells sorted from spleen or lymph node cells, taken before transplant. The CDR3 spells CASSLSGYEQYF. The CDR3 nucleotides read TGTGCCAGCAGCTTATCGGGTTACGAGCAGTACTTC. The complete variable domain, with remaining parts taken from reference TRBV7-9 and TRBJ2-7, reads DTGVSQNPRHKITKRGQNVTFRCDPISEHNRLYWYRQTLGQGPEFLTYFQNEAQLEKSRLLSDRFSAERPKGSFSTLEIQRTEQGDSAMYLCASSLSGYEQYFGPGTRLTVT.